This entry concerns a single T cell receptor beta chain. These data belong to a study of blood T cell repertoires in COVID-19. The wider study: The United States, Italy and Spain supplied acute and convalescent COVID-19 samples.

Sequencing used immunoSEQ multiplex PCR; TCRdb keeps in-frame clones, though not all of them. This table has approximately 54,000 clones, 90% appearing once. With 4 bases removed from V and 5 bases from J, the gap between germline ends came to 5 bases. This CDR3 has 11 amino acids. Specimen: peripheral blood. The chain carries TRBV23-1 and TRBJ1-1, with no clear D. Being an ORF, TRBV23-1 has a function that is uncertain. This TCR came from a man aged 50 or older with acute or convalescent COVID-19. Here the CDR3 reads CASSPRTEAFF. In DNA form, the CDR3 reads TGCGCCAGCAGTCCCCGGACTGAAGCTTTCTTT.